The clone carrying this T cell receptor (beta chain) turned up a few times. The antigen is unknown. This specimen belongs to a study of beta chain features in type 1 diabetes. Across the whole study: Regarding age, gender and cell yields, patients proved similar to healthy donors. Cells sorted and examined across all samples totaled approximately 100 million.

Over 95% purity was reached by all sorted populations. Study conclusions and caveats: All four CD4+ subsets of Type 1 diabetes patients contained TCRB CDR3s that were moderately but significantly shorter. Across patients, naive, central memory and Treg TCRB repertoires exhibited apparently greater similarity than was observed across healthy donors.

Every isolated RNA sample was fully reverse transcribed, so sequencing captured expressed TCRB transcripts. Assay used: immunoSEQ multiplex PCR; TCRdb lists only in-frame clones, some missing. The sample records around 250,000 clones, over 11% being singletons. CDR1 and CDR2 (germline): KGHSH, LQKENI. Trimming removed 1 base from V and 4 bases from J, with 12 bases in between. There are 15 residues in the CDR3. The chain uses TRBV18 and TRBJ2-3, with D perhaps TRBD2 (5 bases). Sample: naive CD4+ T cells from blood. This TCR came from a man aged 25 to 45 with type 1 diabetes. The chain's CDR3 is CASSPLRGSADTQYF. The CDR3 DNA reads TGTGCCAGCTCACCACTTCGTGGGAGCGCAGATACGCAGTATTTT.